These 6 T cell receptor beta chains were all obtained from the same sample, sequenced in a study of blood T cell repertoires in COVID-19. Measured with immunoSEQ multiplex PCR; TCRdb has only the in-frame clones, and not every one. This sample has 11,000 to 15,000 clones, with roughly nine tenths found just once. The material sequenced was peripheral blood. The receptors come from a human donor in a cohort sampled during active COVID-19.

The chain links TRBV5-1 to TRBJ2-3; D is uncertain. This CDR3 region has 12 residues. V lost 0 bases and J lost 8, with 7 bases in between. Germline values: CDR1 SGHRS, CDR2 YFSETQ. The chain's CDR3 is CASSLEESTQYF. CDR3 sequence (DNA): TGCGCCAGCAGCTTGGAGGAGTCTACGCAGTATTTT.

The gene calls are TRBV6-5 and TRBJ1-5, with TRBD1 matching over 8 bases. V shed 6 bases, J shed 0 bases, and the junction held 4 bases outside the gene matches. Per germline, CDR1 MNHEY and CDR2 SVGAGI. This CDR3 comprises 15 residues. For the CDR3, the DNA is TGTGCCAGCAGCCCGGACAGGGCTAGCAATCAGCCCCAGCATTTT. Its protein is CASSPDRASNQPQHF.

J is TRBJ2-3 and V is TRBV14; a possible D gene is TRBD2 (6 bases). Looked up from germline, CDR1 is SGHDN and CDR2 is FVKESK. V was cut by 1 base and J by 11 bases, with 16 bases left in between. The CDR3 loop spans 14 amino acids. The chain's CDR3 is CASSQGVGTSQQYF. CDR3 nucleotide sequence: TGTGCCAGCAGCCAAGGGGTCGGAACTAGCCAGCAGTATTTT. The variable domain in full, with the rest retrieved from reference TRBV14 and TRBJ2-3, is EAGVTQFPSHSVIEKGQTVTLRCDPISGHDNLYWYRRVMGKEIKFLLHFVKESKQDESGMPNNRFLAERTGGTYSTLKVQPAELEDSGVYFCASSQGVGTSQQYFGPGTRLTVL.

V gene TRBV18 combines with J gene TRBJ2-5; 8 nucleotides align to TRBD2. The germline gives CDR1 KGHSH, CDR2 LQKENI. After removal of 5 bases from V and 4 bases from J, the junction contained 3 bases not matched to a gene. The CDR3 totals 13 residues. CDR3 nucleotide sequence: TGTGCCAGCTCAGCGGGACTAGTAGAGACCCAGTACTTC. Protein: CASSAGLVETQYF.

The rearrangement uses TRBV3-1 (or the pseudogene TRBV3-2) and TRBJ1-1; weak D call: TRBD1 (6 bases). Trimming pared 2 bases from V and 1 base from J, leaving 8 bases between. There are 14 residues in the CDR3. Looked up from germline, CDR1 is LGHDT and CDR2 is YNNKEL (reference sequence). CDR3 protein: CASSQRTENTEAFF. CDR3 nucleotide sequence: TGTGCCAGCAGCCAAAGGACAGAGAACACTGAAGCTTTCTTT.

V gene TRBV15 combines with J gene TRBJ1-1; tentatively, D is TRBD1 (5 bases). Germline V gene sequence: CDR1 LNHNV, CDR2 YYDKDF (reference sequence). The CDR3 covers 16 residues. V lost 3 bases and J 2 bases, leaving 16 bases between the germline ends. CDR3 loop: CATSRAGHRGNTEAFF. CDR3 nucleotide sequence: TGTGCCACCAGCAGGGCAGGGCATCGAGGCAACACTGAAGCTTTCTTT.